The subject of this entry is one T cell receptor (beta chain). The repertoire was sequenced with immunoSEQ multiplex PCR; TCRdb's copy has only in-frame clones and lacks some. This table holds more than 85,000 clones, about 90% found once. This specimen belongs to a study of blood T cell repertoires in COVID-19. This CDR3 contains 12 residues. Trimming at V came to 4 bases and at J to 6 bases, leaving 3 bases not matched to a gene. Germline CDR1 is SGHNT and CDR2 is YENEEA. This clonotype was obtained from a woman between 50 and 59 years old with COVID-19, enrolled during active disease. Input material: peripheral blood. V and J are TRBV11-3 and TRBJ2-7, with 7 bases that match TRBD1. As DNA, the CDR3 is TGTGCCAGCAGCTCAGGGACAGTCGAGCAGTACTTC. Translating gives CASSSGTVEQYF.